A single sample gave rise to the 2 T cell receptor beta chains below, sequenced in a study of blood T cell repertoires in COVID-19. The assay was immunoSEQ multiplex PCR, and TCRdb's table has in-frame clones only and misses some. Of roughly 27,000 clones in the sample, over 75% were seen once. Sequencing was performed on peripheral blood. These receptors all come from a man aged 55 to 70 with acute or convalescent COVID-19.

The gene calls are TRBV27 and TRBJ2-2; the D gene is possibly TRBD1 (5 bases). Trimming removed 5 bases from V and 5 bases from J, with 12 bases in between. The CDR3 consists of 14 residues. Germline values: CDR1 MNHEY, CDR2 SMNVEV (reference sequence). CDR3 residues: CASSLLQGTGELFF. Written as DNA, the CDR3 is TGTGCCAGCAGTCTTCTTCAGGGTACCGGGGAGCTGTTTTTT.

The V and J genes are TRBV6-6 and TRBJ1-4, with D unclear. V was trimmed by 8 bases and J by 0 bases, leaving 10 bases between them. Germline CDR1 MNHNY, CDR2 SVGAGI (reference sequence). This CDR3 contains 14 residues. CDR3 nucleotide sequence: TGTGCCAGCTCAAGCCCTGCAACTAATGAAAAACTGTTTTTT. As protein: CASSSPATNEKLFF.